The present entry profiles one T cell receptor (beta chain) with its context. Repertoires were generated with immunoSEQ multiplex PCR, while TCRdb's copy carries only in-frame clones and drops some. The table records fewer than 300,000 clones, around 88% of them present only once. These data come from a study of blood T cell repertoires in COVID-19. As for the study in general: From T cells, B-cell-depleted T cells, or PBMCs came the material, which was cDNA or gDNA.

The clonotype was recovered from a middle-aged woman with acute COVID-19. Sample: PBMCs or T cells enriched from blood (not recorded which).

The CDR3 loop is CASSPKGETNEKLFF. CDR3 DNA sequence: TGTGCCAGCTCCCCGAAGGGGGAAACTAATGAAAAACTGTTTTTT. The chain uses TRBV18 and TRBJ1-4; D is possibly TRBD1 (6 bases). Germline lookup yields CDR1 KGHSH and CDR2 LQKENI. The V end was cut by 6 bases, the J end by 1 base, with 12 bases between. The CDR3 totals 15 residues.